A single sample gave rise to the 25 T cell receptor beta chains below, sequenced in a study of cytomegalovirus exposure and HLA in healthy donors (dated by TCRdb to between 2016 and 2019). Receptors were amplified or captured by the immunoSEQ multiplex PCR assay. TCRdb provides this immuneACCESS table in a form limited to in-frame rearrangements. Some clones are lacking; in checked studies, under half of them reflect an unresolved V gene, and why the rest are absent is not known. This sample gives approximately 140,000 clones in total; around 88% of them show up just once. Of the sample, about 7.9% is held by the ten largest clones. Sequencing input: PBMCs. These receptors were collected from a woman aged 18-30 years in good health and CMV-seropositive.

This chain links TRBV30 with TRBJ1-5; weak D call: TRBD1 (5 bases). The CDR3 covers 15 residues. V was cut by 0 bases and J by 1 base, with 10 bases left in between. Per the germline V gene, CDR1 is GTSNPN and CDR2 is SVGIG (reference sequence). CDR3 bases: TGTGCCTGGAGTGTTGGGGGGATCAGCAATCAGCCCCAGCATTTT. This codes for CAWSVGGISNQPQHF. Filled out from reference TRBV30 and TRBJ1-5, the complete variable domain reads SQTIHQWPATLVQPVGSPLSLECTVEGTSNPNLYWYRQAAGRGLQLLFYSVGIGQISSEVPQNLSASRPQDRQFILSSKKLLLSDSGFYLCAWSVGGISNQPQHFGDGTRLSIL.

The chain joins TRBV27 to TRBJ2-7; 8 bases fit TRBD1. The V gene's germline CDR1 is MNHEY and CDR2 SMNVEV (reference sequence). The CDR3 length is 15 residues. V lost 6 bases to trimming and J lost 2 bases; unmatched junction nucleotides: 9. The CDR3 sequence is CASSPRQGTTYEQYF. CDR3 bases: TGTGCCAGCAGCCCTCGACAGGGGACCACCTACGAGCAGTACTTC.

This chain connects TRBV7-9 to TRBJ2-1; weak D call: TRBD1 (5 bases). The CDR3 consists of 16 residues. The V end was cut by 5 bases, the J end by 6 bases, with 20 bases between. Looked up from germline, CDR1 is SEHNR and CDR2 is FQNEAQ (reference sequence). The CDR3 sequence is CASSLWTSTGANEQFF. The CDR3 DNA follows: TGTGCCAGCAGCCTGTGGACGTCTACAGGCGCCAATGAGCAGTTCTTC.

V usage is TRBV4-2 and J usage is TRBJ2-5; maybe TRBD2 (6 bases). V dropped 2 bases and J dropped 5 bases, with 18 bases sitting between them. Looked up from germline, CDR1 is LGHNA and CDR2 is YNFKEQ. The CDR3 extends over 16 amino acids. The DNA of the CDR3 is TGTGCCAGCAGCCAAACACCGGGAGCCGCGGGGGAGACCCAGTACTTC. Protein sequence: CASSQTPGAAGETQYF.

This clone was recorded once. This chain connects TRBV9 to TRBJ2-3; 7 bases are a match to TRBD2. Germline loops: CDR1 SGDLS, CDR2 YYNGEE. J was trimmed by 6 bases and V by 3 bases; bases with no gene match: 13. This CDR3 region has 16 residues. The CDR3 DNA reads TGTGCCAGCAGCGGGGAGACTAGCCTGGCCCTGGATACGCAGTATTTT. It yields the protein CASSGETSLALDTQYF.

The chain combines TRBV28 with TRBJ2-7; tentative D call: TRBD1 (6 bases). The CDR3 has 14 amino acids. Trimming pared 5 bases from V and 5 bases from J, leaving 16 bases between. CDR1 MDHEN and CDR2 SYDVKM come from the germline V gene. The CDR3 loop reads CASSPDRYLHEQYF. Here the CDR3 DNA reads TGTGCCAGCAGTCCCGACAGGTATCTTCACGAGCAGTACTTC. Full variable domain (missing parts from reference TRBV28 and TRBJ2-7): DVKVTQSSRYLVKRTGEKVFLECVQDMDHENMFWYRQDPGLGLRLIYFSYDVKMKEKGDIPEGYSVSREKKERFSLILESASTNQTSMYLCASSPDRYLHEQYFGPGTRLTVT.

The rearrangement uses TRBV10-3 and TRBJ1-2; D is unresolved. V gave up 0 bases and J gave up 2 bases, with 7 bases separating them. The CDR3 totals 14 residues. From germline, CDR1 is ENHRY and CDR2 SYGVKD. CDR3: CAISESPGNYGYTF. CDR3 DNA: TGTGCCATCAGTGAGTCGCCAGGCAACTATGGCTACACCTTC.

This chain uses TRBV5-1 with TRBJ2-3, with a possible D match to TRBD1 (5 bases). The CDR3 extends over 15 amino acids. Germline V gene data show CDR1 as SGHRS and CDR2 as YFSETQ. The V end was cut by 1 base, the J end by 6 bases, with 15 bases between. DNA for the CDR3: TGCGCCAGCAGCTTGTTGATGGTCAGGGATGATACGCAGTATTTT. Translating it yields CASSLLMVRDDTQYF.

The CDR3 DNA follows: TGTGCCAGCAGCCGACCTACTAGCGGGGGGGGGAATGAGCAGTTCTTC. This translates into CASSRPTSGGGNEQFF. V gene TRBV11-2 combines with J gene TRBJ2-1; the match to TRBD2 covers 13 bases. Germline assignment: CDR1 SGHAT and CDR2 FQNNGV. The J segment lost 7 bases and the V segment lost 5 bases, leaving 8 bases of the junction unmatched. The CDR3 covers 16 residues. Using reference TRBV11-2 and TRBJ2-1 for the parts outside the CDR3, the full variable domain is EAGVAQSPRYKIIEKRQSVAFWCNPISGHATLYWYQQILGQGPKLLIQFQNNGVVDDSQLPKDRFSAERLKGVDSTLKIQPAKLEDSAVYLCASSRPTSGGGNEQFFGPGTRLTVL.

CDR3: CASSLDDRDPNYGYTF. The CDR3 nucleotides read TGTGCCAGCAGCCTAGATGACAGGGATCCTAACTATGGCTACACCTTC. The chain employs TRBV16 and TRBJ1-2; TRBD1 matches 7 bases. V trimming: 4 bases; J trimming: 0 bases; junction bases outside the gene matches: 8. CDR1 is KGHSY and CDR2 is FQNENV in the germline V gene. The CDR3 has 16 residues.

This chain connects TRBV9 to TRBJ1-3; D call uncertain. This CDR3 comprises 15 residues. The germline CDR1 and CDR2 sequences are SGDLS and YYNGEE. V dropped 0 bases and J dropped 4 bases, with 11 bases sitting between them. CDR3 nucleotide sequence: TGTGCCAGCAGCGTAGACCGAGGTCCCGGAAACACCATATATTTT. Its protein is CASSVDRGPGNTIYF.

Points on this clone: The sample has other DNA sequences that encode this CDR3 too. The chain combines TRBV5-1 with TRBJ2-1; TRBD1 agrees at 9 bases. This CDR3 is built from 14 residues. Trimming removed 4 bases from V and 4 bases from J; junction bases left unmatched: 3. Germline assignment: CDR1 SGHRS and CDR2 YFSETQ. CDR3 in amino acids: CASSLGTGYNEQFF. Here the CDR3 DNA reads TGCGCCAGCAGCCTCGGGACAGGGTACAATGAGCAGTTCTTC.

CDR3 coding DNA: TGTGCCAGTAGGAGGACAGAGAACACTGAAGCTTTCTTT. Translating it yields CASRRTENTEAFF. The rearrangement links TRBV19 to TRBJ1-1; TRBD1 is a possible D gene (6 bases). The germline CDR1 and CDR2 sequences are LNHDA and SQIVND (reference sequence). Trimming removed 6 bases at V and 1 base at J, with 9 bases between. The CDR3 consists of 13 residues.

V and J are TRBV5-8 and TRBJ2-3; 16 nucleotides match TRBD2. CDR1 is SGHTS and CDR2 is YDEGEE in the germline V gene. V lost 4 bases to trimming and J lost 4 bases; unmatched junction nucleotides: 12. The CDR3 sequence is 19 residues long. CDR3 sequence reads: CASSAGTSGRAWVPDTQYF. In nucleotides, the CDR3 is TGTGCCAGCAGCGCCGGGACTAGCGGGAGGGCTTGGGTCCCAGATACGCAGTATTTT.

The chain has TRBV5-1 and TRBJ1-1, with 9 nucleotides matching TRBD1. This CDR3 has 13 residues. The germline V gene has CDR1 SGHRS and CDR2 YFSETQ. Trimming at V came to 7 bases and at J to 11 bases, leaving 12 bases not matched to a gene. CDR3 region: CASLTPGQGLAFF. CDR3 nucleotide sequence: TGCGCCAGCCTAACTCCGGGACAGGGCCTCGCTTTCTTT.

The chain joins TRBV27 to TRBJ2-3, with 7 bases fitting TRBD1. Germline CDR1 is MNHEY and CDR2 is SMNVEV (reference sequence). V lost 6 bases to trimming and J lost 5 bases; unmatched junction nucleotides: 11. The CDR3 runs to 15 residues. The CDR3 DNA reads as TGTGCCAGCAGCCCGCAGGGGGTAGGGAGAGATACGCAGTATTTT. It translates to CASSPQGVGRDTQYF.

The chain carries TRBV10-3 and TRBJ2-1; 7 bases fit TRBD2. V gave up 5 bases and J gave up 0 bases; unmatched junction bases: 10. From germline, CDR1 is ENHRY and CDR2 SYGVKD. The CDR3 covers 17 residues. Written as DNA, the CDR3 is TGTGCCATCAGTCCACGACCTCCTAGCGGCTCCTACAATGAGCAGTTCTTC. Its protein is CAISPRPPSGSYNEQFF.

This rearrangement joins TRBV19 to TRBJ1-6; the match to TRBD1 covers 9 bases. Germline lookup yields CDR1 LNHDA and CDR2 SQIVND (reference sequence). Germline trimming cut 9 bases from V and 10 bases from J; bases unmatched to any gene: 10. The CDR3 length is 14 residues. CDR3 nucleotide sequence: TGTGCCAGCAACCTACAGGGGGCTGGATCACCCCTCCACTTT. This translates into CASNLQGAGSPLHF.

V gene TRBV7-9 combines with J gene TRBJ2-2; tentative D call: TRBD1 (5 bases). V was pared by 5 bases and J by 3 bases, with 13 bases between. The germline V gene encodes CDR1 SEHNR and CDR2 FQNEAQ (reference sequence). This CDR3 has 15 amino acids. The DNA for the CDR3 is TGTGCCAGCAGCGGACGTTCAGGGTACACCGGGGAGCTGTTTTTT. It codes for CASSGRSGYTGELFF.

The CDR3 loop reads CSAGRGWNTEAFF. In DNA, the CDR3 is TGCAGCGCCGGGAGAGGGTGGAACACTGAAGCTTTCTTT. This chain uses TRBV29-1 with TRBJ1-1; D call uncertain. The V gene lost 7 bases and the J gene lost 1 base, with 13 bases spanning the gap. CDR1 SQVTM and CDR2 ANQGSEA come from the germline V gene. The CDR3 is 13 amino acids.

The table lists this clone with a few counts. This chain links TRBV28 with TRBJ1-1, with TRBD1 matching over 7 bases. The J segment lost 7 bases and the V segment lost 5 bases, leaving 7 bases of the junction unmatched. The CDR3 totals 13 residues. Germline V CDR1 and CDR2: MDHEN, SYDVKM. CDR3 in amino acids: CASSPRTGLEAFF. DNA of the CDR3: TGTGCCAGCAGTCCGAGGACAGGCCTTGAAGCTTTCTTT.

The chain carries TRBV6-6 and TRBJ2-3; 11 bases agree with TRBD2. CDR1 MNHNY and CDR2 SVGAGI come from the germline V gene (reference sequence). This CDR3 contains 15 residues. V was pared by 7 bases and J by 1 base, with 4 bases of the junction left unmatched. CDR3 amino acids: CASIQLAGGTDTQYF. The DNA of the CDR3 is TGTGCCAGCATCCAACTAGCGGGAGGCACAGATACGCAGTATTTT.

In the case of this clone: Sequence at one end of the junction differs from germline and may be a read error. This sequence joins TRBV7-7 and TRBJ2-3; D call uncertain. Per the germline V gene, CDR1 is SSHAT and CDR2 is FNYEAQ (reference sequence). This CDR3 region has 13 residues. The CDR3 DNA sequence: TGTGCTAGCAGCTTAGTAATCACAGATACGCAGTATTTT. Protein: CASSLVITDTQYF.

The chain uses TRBV20-1 and TRBJ2-1; D gene uncertain. Germline CDR1 reads DFQATT; CDR2 reads SNEGSKA (reference sequence). The length of the CDR3 is 10 residues. Trimming cost V 6 bases and J 9 bases, with 9 bases left between them. DNA for the CDR3: TGCAGTGCCGCGTATCCTGAGCAGTTCTTC. This sequence encodes CSAAYPEQFF.

The chain is built from TRBV9 and TRBJ2-2; TRBD1 is a possible D gene (5 bases). Trimming cost V 4 bases and J 8 bases, with 21 bases left between them. The CDR3 covers 16 residues. Germline CDR1 reads SGDLS; CDR2 reads YYNGEE. CDR3 in amino acids: CASSPRSQGIVGELFF. CDR3 nucleotides: TGTGCCAGCAGCCCGCGGTCCCAGGGAATAGTAGGGGAGCTGTTTTTT.